This entry describes one T cell receptor beta chain. Its antigen remains unknown. The data derive from a study of T cells in Graves' hyperthyroidism and ophthalmopathy. For the study at large: Peripheral blood was acquired at first diagnosis, ahead of any therapy whatsoever.

The PBMCs were taken from around 9 ml of fresh peripheral blood. Amplified TCR beta CDR3 regions derived from RNA transcripts. HTBI primers were employed in a first-round RT-PCR of the TCR CDR3. TCRdb re-analysed the multiplex PCR reads in MiXCR, keeping a single row per CDR3 protein. The sample contains some 570,000 distinct CDR3 sequences, about 14% of which appear only once. The CDR3 is 15 amino acids. In germline, CDR1 is LNHDA, CDR2 SQIVND (reference sequence). V lost 2 bases, J lost 0 bases, and 8 bases lay in between. Study results and limitations: The model anticipated ophthalmopathy a median approximately 6.7 months pre-onset.

This chain joins TRBV19 and TRBJ1-3; a weak D match, TRBD1 (6 bases). This TCR was sampled from a woman aged 18-29 years with Graves' ophthalmopathy. Material for sequencing was blood. The CDR3 loop is CASSIQGYSGNTIYF. The CDR3 bases are TGTGCCAGTAGTATACAGGGGTACTCTGGAAACACCATATATTTT.